A single sample gave rise to the 9 T cell receptor beta chains below, sequenced in a study of blood T cell repertoires in COVID-19. TCRdb's table, derived via immunoSEQ multiplex PCR, lists solely in-frame clones and lacks some. Of about 140,000 clones listed, over 75% were seen once; the top ten hold under 3%. The sequenced sample was PBMCs or T cells enriched from blood (not recorded which). The receptors were gathered from a woman aged 50 to 65 who had recovered from COVID-19.

The genes are TRBV18 and TRBJ1-3; tentatively, D is TRBD1 (5 bases). The CDR3 extends over 13 amino acids. Germline V gene sequence: CDR1 KGHSH, CDR2 LQKENI. Trimming took 5 bases from V and 8 from J, leaving 13 bases between them. The CDR3 nucleotides are TGTGCCAGCTCAATCCAGGGTGTCGACACCATATATTTT. It encodes CASSIQGVDTIYF.

By share of the sample, this clone is medium-sized. This chain uses TRBV19 with TRBJ1-5; D might be TRBD1 (6 bases). The CDR3 loop spans 12 amino acids. CDR1 is LNHDA and CDR2 is SQIVND in the germline V gene (reference sequence). V was cut by 6 bases and J by 6 bases, with 9 bases left in between. CDR3 sequence reads: CASSPRGQPQHF. In DNA form, the CDR3 reads TGTGCCAGTAGCCCCAGGGGTCAGCCCCAGCATTTT. Looking up the rest from reference TRBV19 and TRBJ1-5 gives the full variable domain: DGGITQSPKYLFRKEGQNVTLSCEQNLNHDAMYWYRQDPGQGLRLIYYSQIVNDFQKGDIAEGYSVSREKKESFPLTVTSAQKNPTAFYLCASSPRGQPQHFGDGTRLSIL.

The chain employs TRBV30 and TRBJ2-7; D may be TRBD2 (6 bases). The ends were cut back, 4 bases at V and 0 bases at J, with 13 bases in the middle. This CDR3 is built from 14 residues. The germline V gene encodes CDR1 GTSNPN and CDR2 SVGIG (reference sequence). CDR3 amino acids: CAWTPGTPSYEQYF. CDR3 in DNA: TGTGCCTGGACCCCCGGGACTCCCTCCTACGAGCAGTACTTC.

The rearrangement links TRBV7-2 to TRBJ2-7; the D gene is possibly TRBD2 (5 bases). Germline CDR1 is SGHTA and CDR2 is FQGNSA. The CDR3 has 13 residues. Trimming shortened V by 6 bases and J by 4 bases, and 13 bases separated the two germline ends. This chain's CDR3 is CASSPREIYEQYF. DNA of the CDR3: TGTGCCAGCAGTCCAAGGGAGATTTACGAGCAGTACTTC. The entire variable domain, with the rest obtained from reference TRBV7-2 and TRBJ2-7, is as follows: GAGVSQSPSNKVTEKGKDVELRCDPISGHTALYWYRQSLGQGLEFLIYFQGNSAPDKSGLPSDRFSAERTGGSVSTLTIQRTQQEDSAVYLCASSPREIYEQYFGPGTRLTVT.

This rearrangement joins TRBV19 to TRBJ1-2; the match to TRBD1 covers 10 bases. J gave up 3 bases and V 7 bases, and 5 bases lay outside the gene matches. From germline, CDR1 is LNHDA and CDR2 SQIVND (reference sequence). CDR3 size: 14 residues. This CDR3 reads CASIGDRGYYGYTF. CDR3 bases: TGTGCCAGTATTGGGGACAGGGGATACTATGGCTACACCTTC.

This clone came up a few times. The chain recombines TRBV11-3 with TRBJ2-1; 12 positions match TRBD2. Germline V gives CDR1 SGHNT, CDR2 YENEEA. This CDR3 contains 14 residues. V shed 6 bases and J 7 bases; nucleotides not matched to a gene: 4. The CDR3, as DNA: TGTGCCAGCAGACCGACTAGCGGGAGTAATGAGCAGTTCTTC. Residues: CASRPTSGSNEQFF.

This chain joins TRBV11-2 and TRBJ2-2; tentative D call: TRBD2 (7 bases). V was trimmed by 5 bases and J by 3 bases, leaving 16 bases between them. The CDR3 loop spans 16 amino acids. CDR1 and CDR2 (germline): SGHAT, FQNNGV. This CDR3 is CASSPRGGRYTGELFF. CDR3 nucleotide sequence: TGTGCCAGCAGCCCCAGGGGAGGGCGGTACACCGGGGAGCTGTTTTTT.

The DNA of the CDR3 is TGTGCCAGCAGTGAAAGACTGGACTCCTACGAGCAGTACTTC. Residues: CASSERLDSYEQYF. The chain employs TRBV2 and TRBJ2-7; D call uncertain. V lost 2 bases to trimming and J lost 0 bases, with 8 bases between them. CDR1 and CDR2 (germline): SNHLY, FYNNEI. The length of the CDR3 is 14 residues.

The V call is TRBV27, the J call TRBJ1-1; 11 positions match TRBD1. V lost 6 bases to trimming and J lost 5 bases; unmatched junction nucleotides: 8. The CDR3 extends over 15 amino acids. From germline, CDR1 is MNHEY and CDR2 SMNVEV (reference sequence). The CDR3 sequence: CASSLDRGRITEAFF. CDR3 sequence (DNA): TGTGCCAGCAGCCTGGACAGGGGGCGGATAACTGAAGCTTTCTTT.